This T cell receptor (beta chain) was documented in a study of response to subunit inactivated influenza vaccine. Remarks on this clonotype: Its cognate antigen is unknown.

TCRdb re-called the RT-PCR reads through MiXCR, storing one row per CDR3 protein. The sample carries fewer than 350,000 distinct CDR3 sequences, 20% to 25% recorded once. Whole-study results and caveats: T cells newly recruited by each seasonal influenza vaccination are few, the authors suggested.

Trimming took off 6 bases at V and 8 bases at J, with 17 bases between the two ends. The germline CDR1 and CDR2 sequences are DFQATT and SNEGSKA (reference sequence). The CDR3 extends over 13 amino acids. The clonotype was recovered from a man between 50 and 75 years old who received an inactivated influenza vaccine. The specimen comprised PBMCs from blood, sampled 21 months after vaccination. This rearrangement joins TRBV20-1 to TRBJ1-5; possibly TRBD1 for D (6 bases). CDR3 in amino acids: CSADSGGYEPQHF. DNA for the CDR3: TGCAGTGCGGACAGCGGGGGCTACGAGCCCCAGCATTTT.